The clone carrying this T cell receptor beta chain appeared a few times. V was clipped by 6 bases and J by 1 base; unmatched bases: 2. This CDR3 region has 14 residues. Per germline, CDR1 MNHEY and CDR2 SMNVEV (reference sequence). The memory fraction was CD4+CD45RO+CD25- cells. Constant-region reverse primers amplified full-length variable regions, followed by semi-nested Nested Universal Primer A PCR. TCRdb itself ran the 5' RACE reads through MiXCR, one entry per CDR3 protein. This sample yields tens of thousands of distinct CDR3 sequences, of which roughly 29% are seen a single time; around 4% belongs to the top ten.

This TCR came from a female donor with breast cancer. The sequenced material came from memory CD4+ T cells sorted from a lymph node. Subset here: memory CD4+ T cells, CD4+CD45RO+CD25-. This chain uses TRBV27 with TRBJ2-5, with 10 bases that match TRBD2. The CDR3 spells CASRRTSGQETQYF. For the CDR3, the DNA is TGTGCCAGCAGAAGGACTAGCGGCCAAGAGACCCAGTACTTC.